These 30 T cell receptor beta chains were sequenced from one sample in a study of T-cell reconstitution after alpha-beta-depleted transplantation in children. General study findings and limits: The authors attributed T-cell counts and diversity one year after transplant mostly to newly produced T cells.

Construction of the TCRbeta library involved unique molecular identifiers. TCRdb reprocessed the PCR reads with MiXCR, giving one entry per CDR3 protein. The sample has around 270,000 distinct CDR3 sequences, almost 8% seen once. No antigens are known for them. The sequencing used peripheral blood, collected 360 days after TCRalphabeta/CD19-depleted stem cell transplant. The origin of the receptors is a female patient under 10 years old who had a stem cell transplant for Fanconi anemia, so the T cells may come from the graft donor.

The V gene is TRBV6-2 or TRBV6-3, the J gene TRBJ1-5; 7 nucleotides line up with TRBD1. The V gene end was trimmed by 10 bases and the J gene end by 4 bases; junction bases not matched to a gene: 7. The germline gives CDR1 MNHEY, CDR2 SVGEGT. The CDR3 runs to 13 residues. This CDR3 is CATTRDRNQPQHF. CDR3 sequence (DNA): TGTGCCACCACAAGGGACAGAAATCAGCCCCAGCATTTT.

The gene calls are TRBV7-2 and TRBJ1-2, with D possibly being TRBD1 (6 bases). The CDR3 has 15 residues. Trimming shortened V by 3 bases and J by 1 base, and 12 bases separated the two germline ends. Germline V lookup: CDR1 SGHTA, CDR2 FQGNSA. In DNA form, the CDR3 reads TGTGCCAGCAGCTTCCGGACAGCTTATAACTATGGCTACACCTTC. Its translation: CASSFRTAYNYGYTF.

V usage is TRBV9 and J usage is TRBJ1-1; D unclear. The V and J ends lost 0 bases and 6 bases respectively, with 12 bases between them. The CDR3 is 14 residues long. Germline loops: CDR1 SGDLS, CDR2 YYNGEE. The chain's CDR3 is CASSVDVGGPEAFF. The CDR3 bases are TGTGCCAGCAGCGTAGATGTGGGAGGGCCTGAAGCTTTCTTT.

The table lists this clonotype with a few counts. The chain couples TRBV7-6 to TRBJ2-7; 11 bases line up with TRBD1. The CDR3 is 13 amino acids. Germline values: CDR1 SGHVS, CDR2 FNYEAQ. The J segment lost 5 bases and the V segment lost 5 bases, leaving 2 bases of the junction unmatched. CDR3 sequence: CASSRTGGNEQYV. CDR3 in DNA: TGTGCCAGCAGCCGGACAGGGGGCAACGAGCAGTACGTC.

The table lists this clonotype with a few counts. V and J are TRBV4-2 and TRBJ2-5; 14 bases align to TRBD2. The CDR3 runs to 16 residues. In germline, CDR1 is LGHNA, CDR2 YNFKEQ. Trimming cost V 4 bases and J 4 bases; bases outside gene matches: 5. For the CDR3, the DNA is TGTGCCAGCAGCCGATCGACTAGCGGGGGGGGAGAGACCCAGTACTTC. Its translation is CASSRSTSGGGETQYF.

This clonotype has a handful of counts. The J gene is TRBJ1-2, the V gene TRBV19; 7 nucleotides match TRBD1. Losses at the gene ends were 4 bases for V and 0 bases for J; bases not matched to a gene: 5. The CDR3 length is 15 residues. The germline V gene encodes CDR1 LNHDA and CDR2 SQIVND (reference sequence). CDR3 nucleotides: TGTGCCAGTAGTAGCTGGACAGGATCTAACTATGGCTACACCTTC. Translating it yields CASSSWTGSNYGYTF.

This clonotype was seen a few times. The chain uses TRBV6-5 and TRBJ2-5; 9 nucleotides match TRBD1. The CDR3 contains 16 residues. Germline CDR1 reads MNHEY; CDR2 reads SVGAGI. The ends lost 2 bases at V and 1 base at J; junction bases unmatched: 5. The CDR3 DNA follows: TGTGCCAGCAGTTACCAACAGGGGGCTATCCAAGAGACCCAGTACTTC. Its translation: CASSYQQGAIQETQYF.

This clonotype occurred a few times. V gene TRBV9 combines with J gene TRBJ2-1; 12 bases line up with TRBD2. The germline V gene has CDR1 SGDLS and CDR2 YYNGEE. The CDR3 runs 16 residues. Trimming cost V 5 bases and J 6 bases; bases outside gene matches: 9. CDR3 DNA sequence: TGTGCCAGCAGGGCACTAGCGGGGGGACCTGGCAATGAGCAGTTCTTC. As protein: CASRALAGGPGNEQFF.

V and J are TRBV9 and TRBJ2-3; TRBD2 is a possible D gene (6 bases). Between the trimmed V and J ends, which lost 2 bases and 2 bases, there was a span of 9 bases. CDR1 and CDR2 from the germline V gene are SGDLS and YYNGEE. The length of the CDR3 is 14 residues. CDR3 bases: TGTGCCAGCAGCGTGCTAGCGTCCACAGATACGCAGTATTTT. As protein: CASSVLASTDTQYF.

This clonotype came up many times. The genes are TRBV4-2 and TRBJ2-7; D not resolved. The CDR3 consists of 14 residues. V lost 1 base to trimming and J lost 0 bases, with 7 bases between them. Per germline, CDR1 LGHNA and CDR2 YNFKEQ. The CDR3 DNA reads TGTGCCAGCAGCCAAGTGGGCAGCTCCTACGAGCAGTACTTC. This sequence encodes CASSQVGSSYEQYF.

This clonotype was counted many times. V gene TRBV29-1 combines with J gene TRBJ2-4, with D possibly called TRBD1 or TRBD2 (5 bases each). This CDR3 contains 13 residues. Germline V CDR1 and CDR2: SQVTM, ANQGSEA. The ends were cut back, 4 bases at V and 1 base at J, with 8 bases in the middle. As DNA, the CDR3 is TGCAGCGTTGCGGGGCGGGCCAAAAACATTCAGTACTTC. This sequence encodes CSVAGRAKNIQYF.

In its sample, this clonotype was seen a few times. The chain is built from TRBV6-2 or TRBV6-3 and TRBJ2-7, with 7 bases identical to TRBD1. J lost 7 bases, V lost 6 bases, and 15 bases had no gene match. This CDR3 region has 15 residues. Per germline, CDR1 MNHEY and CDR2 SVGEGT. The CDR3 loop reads CASRQPGQTSGEQYF. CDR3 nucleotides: TGTGCCAGCAGACAACCGGGACAGACTTCTGGGGAGCAGTACTTC.

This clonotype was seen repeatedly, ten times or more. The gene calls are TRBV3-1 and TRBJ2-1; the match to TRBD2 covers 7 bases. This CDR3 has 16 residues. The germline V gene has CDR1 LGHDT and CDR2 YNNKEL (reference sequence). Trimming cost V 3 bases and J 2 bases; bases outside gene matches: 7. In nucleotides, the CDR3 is TGTGCCAGCAGCCAGCCGGGACTACAAACCTACAATGAGCAGTTCTTC. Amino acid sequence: CASSQPGLQTYNEQFF.

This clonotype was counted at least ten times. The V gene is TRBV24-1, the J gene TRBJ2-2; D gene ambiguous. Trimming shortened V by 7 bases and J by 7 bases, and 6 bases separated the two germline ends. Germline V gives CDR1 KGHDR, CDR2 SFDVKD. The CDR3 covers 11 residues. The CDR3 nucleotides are TGTGCCACCAGGGCTAGCGGGGAGCTGTTTTTT. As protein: CATRASGELFF.

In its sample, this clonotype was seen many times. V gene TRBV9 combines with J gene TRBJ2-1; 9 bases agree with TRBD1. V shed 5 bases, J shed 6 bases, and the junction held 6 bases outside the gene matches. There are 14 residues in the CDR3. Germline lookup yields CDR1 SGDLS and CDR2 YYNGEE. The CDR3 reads CASRAGQGGNEQFF. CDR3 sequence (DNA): TGTGCCAGCAGGGCGGGACAGGGCGGCAATGAGCAGTTCTTC.

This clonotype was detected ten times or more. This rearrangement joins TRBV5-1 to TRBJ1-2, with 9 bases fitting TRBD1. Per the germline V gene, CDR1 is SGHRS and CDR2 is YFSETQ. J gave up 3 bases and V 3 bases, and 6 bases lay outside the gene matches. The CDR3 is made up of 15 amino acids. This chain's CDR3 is CASSSPGQGDYGYTF. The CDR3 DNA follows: TGCGCCAGCAGCTCGCCGGGACAGGGCGACTATGGCTACACCTTC.

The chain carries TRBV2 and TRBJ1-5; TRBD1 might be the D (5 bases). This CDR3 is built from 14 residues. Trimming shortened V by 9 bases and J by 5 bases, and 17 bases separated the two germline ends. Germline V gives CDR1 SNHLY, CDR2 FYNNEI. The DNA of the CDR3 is TGTGCCAGTTCGACAGCCCTGAGGGATCAGCCCCAGCATTTT. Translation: CASSTALRDQPQHF.

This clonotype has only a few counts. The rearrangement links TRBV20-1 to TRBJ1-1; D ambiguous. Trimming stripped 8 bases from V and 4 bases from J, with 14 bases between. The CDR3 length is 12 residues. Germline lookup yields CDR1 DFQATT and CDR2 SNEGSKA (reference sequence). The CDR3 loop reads CSKRTGSTEAFF. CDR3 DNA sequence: TGCAGTAAAAGGACGGGGAGCACTGAAGCTTTCTTT.

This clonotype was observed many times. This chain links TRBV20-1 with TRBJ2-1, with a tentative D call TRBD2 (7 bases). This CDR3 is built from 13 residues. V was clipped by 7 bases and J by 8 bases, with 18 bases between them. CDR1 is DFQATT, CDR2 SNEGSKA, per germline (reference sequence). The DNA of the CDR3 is TGCAGTGGGACGGGACGCGGGGGCGATGAGCAGTTCTTC. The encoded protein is CSGTGRGGDEQFF.

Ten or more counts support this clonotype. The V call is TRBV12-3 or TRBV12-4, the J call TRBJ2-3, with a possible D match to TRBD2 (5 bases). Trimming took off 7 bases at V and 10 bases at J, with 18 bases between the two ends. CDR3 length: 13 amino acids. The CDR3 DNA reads TGTGCCAGCAAGTCCTATGCGCCGGAGGCGCAGTATTTT. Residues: CASKSYAPEAQYF.

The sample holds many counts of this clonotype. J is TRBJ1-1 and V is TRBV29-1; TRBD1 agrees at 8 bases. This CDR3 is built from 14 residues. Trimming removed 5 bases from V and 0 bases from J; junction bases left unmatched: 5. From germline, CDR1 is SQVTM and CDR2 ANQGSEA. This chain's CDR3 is CSVQNRGVNTEAFF. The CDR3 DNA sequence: TGCAGCGTTCAGAACAGGGGGGTGAACACTGAAGCTTTCTTT.

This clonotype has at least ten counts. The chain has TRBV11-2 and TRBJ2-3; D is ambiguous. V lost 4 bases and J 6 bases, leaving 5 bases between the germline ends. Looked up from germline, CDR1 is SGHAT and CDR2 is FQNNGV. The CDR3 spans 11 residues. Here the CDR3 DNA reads TGTGCCAGCAGCTCTAGTGATACGCAGTATTTT. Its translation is CASSSSDTQYF.

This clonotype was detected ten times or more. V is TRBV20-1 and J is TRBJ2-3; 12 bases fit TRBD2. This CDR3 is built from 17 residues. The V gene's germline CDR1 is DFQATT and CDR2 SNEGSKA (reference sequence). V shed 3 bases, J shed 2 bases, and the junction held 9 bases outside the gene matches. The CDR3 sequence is CSASTPSGGADTDTQYF. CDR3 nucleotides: TGCAGTGCTAGTACGCCTAGCGGGGGGGCTGACACAGATACGCAGTATTTT.

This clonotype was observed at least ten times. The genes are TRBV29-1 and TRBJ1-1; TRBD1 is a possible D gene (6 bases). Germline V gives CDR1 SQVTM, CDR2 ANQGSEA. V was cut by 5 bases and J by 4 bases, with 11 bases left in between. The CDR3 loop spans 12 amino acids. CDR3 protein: CSVSVRGTEAFF. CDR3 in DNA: TGCAGCGTTTCGGTCAGGGGCACTGAAGCTTTCTTT.

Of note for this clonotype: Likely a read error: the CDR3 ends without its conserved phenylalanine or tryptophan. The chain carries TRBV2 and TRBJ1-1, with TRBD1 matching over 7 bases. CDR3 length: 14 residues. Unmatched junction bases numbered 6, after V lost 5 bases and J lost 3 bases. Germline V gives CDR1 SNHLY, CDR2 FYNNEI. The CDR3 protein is CASSKQGWDTEAFL. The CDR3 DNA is TGTGCCAGCAGTAAACAGGGGTGGGACACTGAAGCTTTCCTT.

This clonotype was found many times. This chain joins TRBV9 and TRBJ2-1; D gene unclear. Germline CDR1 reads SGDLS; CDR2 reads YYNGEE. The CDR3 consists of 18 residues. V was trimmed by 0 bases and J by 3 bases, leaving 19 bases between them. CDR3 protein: CASSVAPSRPKDYNEQFF. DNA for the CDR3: TGTGCCAGCAGCGTAGCCCCTTCTAGACCCAAGGACTACAATGAGCAGTTCTTC.

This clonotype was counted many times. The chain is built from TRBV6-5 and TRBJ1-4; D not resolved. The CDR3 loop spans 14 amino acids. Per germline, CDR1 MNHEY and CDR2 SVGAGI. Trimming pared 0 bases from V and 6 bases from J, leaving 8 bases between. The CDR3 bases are TGTGCCAGCAGTTACTCTCTGGAGTATGAAAAACTGTTTTTT. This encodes CASSYSLEYEKLFF.

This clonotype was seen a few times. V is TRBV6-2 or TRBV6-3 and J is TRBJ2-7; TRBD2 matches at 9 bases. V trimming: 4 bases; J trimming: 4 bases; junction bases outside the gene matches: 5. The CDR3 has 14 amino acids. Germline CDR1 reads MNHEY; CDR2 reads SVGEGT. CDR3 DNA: TGTGCCAGCAGTTCGATTAGCGGGGGATACGAGCAGTACGTC. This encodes CASSSISGGYEQYV.

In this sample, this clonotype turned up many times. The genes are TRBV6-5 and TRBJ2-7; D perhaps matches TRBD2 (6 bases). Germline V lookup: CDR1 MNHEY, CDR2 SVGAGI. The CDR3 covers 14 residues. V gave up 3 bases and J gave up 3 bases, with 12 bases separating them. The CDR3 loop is CASSYPGDGYEQYF. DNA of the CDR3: TGTGCCAGCAGTTATCCGGGGGATGGCTACGAGCAGTACTTC.

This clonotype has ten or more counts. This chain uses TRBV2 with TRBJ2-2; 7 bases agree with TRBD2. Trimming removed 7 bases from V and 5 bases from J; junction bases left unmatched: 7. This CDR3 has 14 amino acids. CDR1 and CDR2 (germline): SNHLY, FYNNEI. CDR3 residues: CASILLGGTGELFF. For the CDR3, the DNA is TGTGCCAGCATCTTGCTGGGGGGGACCGGGGAGCTGTTTTTT.